Below are 23 T cell receptor beta chains sequenced from a single sample in a study of T cell responses to AZD1222 COVID-19 vaccine. Profiling relied on immunoSEQ multiplex PCR, and the TCRdb table lists in-frame clones only, not all of them. The table lists about 140,000 clones, 80% to 90% of them singletons. Sequencing used peripheral blood, obtained on day 0 of AZD1222 vaccination. The receptors were gathered from an adult in good health.

The chain joins TRBV28 to TRBJ1-2; TRBD1 aligns across 7 bases. Looked up from germline, CDR1 is MDHEN and CDR2 is SYDVKM. This CDR3 comprises 17 residues. With V trimmed by 4 bases and J by 3 bases, 14 bases remained unmatched. CDR3 amino acids: CASSSSAYRGYDYGYTF. For the CDR3, the DNA is TGTGCCAGCAGTTCATCCGCCTACAGGGGATACGACTATGGCTACACCTTC.

The chain combines TRBV5-1 with TRBJ2-5; 12 positions match TRBD2. This CDR3 has 19 residues. V lost 0 bases and J lost 3; bases outside the gene matches: 12. Germline CDR1 and CDR2: SGHRS and YFSETQ. DNA of the CDR3: TGCGCCAGCAGCTTGGGCGCGACTAGCGGGGGCTCGGTGAAAGAGACCCAGTACTTC. It encodes CASSLGATSGGSVKETQYF.

This chain connects TRBV2 to TRBJ1-5; no firm D call. Germline loops: CDR1 SNHLY, CDR2 FYNNEI. The CDR3 contains 15 residues. The V end lost 4 bases, the J end lost 2 bases, and 12 bases lay between the germline ends. CDR3 loop: CASSVSTGRNQPQHF. The CDR3 DNA reads TGTGCCAGCAGTGTTTCGACGGGCCGCAATCAGCCCCAGCATTTT.

The chain has TRBV10-1 and TRBJ1-5, with a possible D match to TRBD1 (6 bases). Germline V lookup: CDR1 WNHNN, CDR2 SYGVQD (reference sequence). The V gene lost 7 bases and the J gene lost 1 base, with 23 bases spanning the gap. The CDR3 runs 18 residues. CDR3 in amino acids: CASKVVGQGIASNQPQHF. The CDR3, as DNA: TGCGCCAGCAAAGTGGTTGGGCAGGGGATCGCGAGCAATCAGCCCCAGCATTTT.

The chain uses TRBV6-6 and TRBJ1-5; 7 bases align to TRBD1. Germline assignment: CDR1 MNHNY and CDR2 SVGAGI (reference sequence). The V segment lost 6 bases and the J segment 5 bases; nucleotides outside the gene matches: 7. This CDR3 is built from 14 residues. CDR3 in amino acids: CASRNRGRDQPQHF. CDR3 in DNA: TGTGCCAGCAGAAACAGGGGCCGGGATCAGCCCCAGCATTTT.

The genes are TRBV3-1 (or the pseudogene TRBV3-2) and TRBJ2-7; D unclear. Trimming took 4 bases from V and 3 from J, leaving 10 bases between them. This CDR3 spans 13 amino acids. The germline CDR1 and CDR2 sequences are LGHDT and YNNKEL (reference sequence). The CDR3 DNA reads as TGTGCCAGCAGCCTTGGTAACCACTACGAGCAGTACTTC. Translating gives CASSLGNHYEQYF.

V usage is TRBV24-1 and J usage is TRBJ2-1; 8 nucleotides align to TRBD1. The CDR3 totals 15 residues. The trim removed 3 bases at V and 10 bases at J, leaving 10 bases unmatched. The germline V gene has CDR1 KGHDR and CDR2 SFDVKD. CDR3 DNA: TGTGCCACCAGTGATCCGGCGACAGGGGTGGAAGAGCAGTTCTTC. This sequence encodes CATSDPATGVEEQFF.

The CDR3 here is CASQRGYGYTF. The CDR3 DNA follows: TGTGCCAGCCAAAGGGGCTATGGCTACACCTTC. This chain links TRBV7-9 with TRBJ1-2; D may be TRBD1 (5 bases). The CDR3 sequence is 11 residues long. Germline lookup yields CDR1 SEHNR and CDR2 FQNEAQ (reference sequence). Trimming shortened V by 8 bases and J by 4 bases, and 8 bases separated the two germline ends.

The chain employs TRBV4-1 and TRBJ2-2; 16 bases are a match to TRBD2. The ends lost 0 bases at V and 1 base at J; junction bases unmatched: 11. CDR3 size: 22 residues. Looked up from germline, CDR1 is MGHRA and CDR2 is YSYEKL. CDR3 in amino acids: CASSQDRMRGLAGGMNTGELFF. The CDR3, as DNA: TGCGCCAGCAGCCAAGATCGAATGAGGGGACTAGCGGGAGGGATGAACACCGGGGAGCTGTTTTTT.

V gene TRBV7-8 combines with J gene TRBJ1-2, with 7 bases fitting TRBD1. The germline V gene has CDR1 SGHVS and CDR2 FQNEAQ. The CDR3 is 14 amino acids. The V and J ends lost 5 bases and 6 bases, in that order; junction bases with no gene match: 9. The CDR3 region has the DNA TGTGCCAGCAGCGGACGGGACAGATGGGATGGCTACACCTTC. Translated, it gives CASSGRDRWDGYTF.

The V and J genes are TRBV5-1 and TRBJ2-1; tentatively, D is TRBD2 (7 bases). CDR1 and CDR2 from the germline V gene are SGHRS and YFSETQ. Deletions cut 3 bases from V and 3 bases from J, with 25 bases between. The CDR3 is 19 amino acids. In nucleotides, the CDR3 is TGCGCCAGCAGCTCTCAGGGGTGGTCGGGCGGGAGTTACTACAATGAGCAGTTCTTC. This encodes CASSSQGWSGGSYYNEQFF. The full variable domain, completed using reference TRBV5-1 and TRBJ2-1, is KAGVTQTPRYLIKTRGQQVTLSCSPISGHRSVSWYQQTPGQGLQFLFEYFSETQRNKGNFPGRFSGRQFSNSRSEMNVSTLELGDSALYLCASSSQGWSGGSYYNEQFFGPGTRLTVL.

The count of this clone is one. This sample also contains other DNA sequences that code for the same CDR3. This chain uses TRBV30 with TRBJ1-1; D perhaps matches TRBD1 (5 bases). V lost 2 bases, J lost 1 base, and 8 bases lay in between. The CDR3 runs to 13 residues. Germline V lookup: CDR1 GTSNPN, CDR2 SVGIG (reference sequence). This chain's CDR3 is CAWSSQGNTEAFF. In DNA, the CDR3 is TGTGCCTGGAGTAGCCAGGGGAACACTGAAGCTTTCTTT.

V is TRBV7-9 and J is TRBJ1-1; maybe TRBD1 (5 bases). Trimming removed 5 bases from V and 5 bases from J, with 6 bases in between. This CDR3 region has 11 residues. Germline loops: CDR1 SEHNR, CDR2 FQNEAQ (reference sequence). The CDR3 nucleotides read TGTGCCAGCAGCAGGGGTACTGAAGCTTTCTTT. It encodes CASSRGTEAFF.

V usage is TRBV28 and J usage is TRBJ2-3, with D uncertain. CDR3 length equals 15 residues. Deletions cut 8 bases from V and 3 bases from J, with 18 bases between. Germline V gene data show CDR1 as MDHEN and CDR2 as SYDVKM. As DNA, the CDR3 is TGTGCCAGCTCGGCCAACAGTCAAATTACAGATACGCAGTATTTT. Encoded protein: CASSANSQITDTQYF.

This chain uses TRBV9 with TRBJ1-2; no clear D gene. CDR1 and CDR2 (germline): SGDLS, YYNGEE. V gave up 3 bases and J gave up 6 bases, with 9 bases separating them. The CDR3 is 12 residues long. DNA of the CDR3: TGTGCCAGCAGCGCCCGGGTGCATGGCTACACCTTC. Protein sequence: CASSARVHGYTF.

The chain recombines TRBV7-7 with TRBJ2-2; 7 nucleotides agree with TRBD1. The CDR3 is 13 amino acids. Looked up from germline, CDR1 is SSHAT and CDR2 is FNYEAQ (reference sequence). CDR3 DNA sequence: TGTGCTGTCGGGACAGATAACACCGGGGAGCTGTTTTTT. Translated, it gives CAVGTDNTGELFF.

This chain links TRBV12-3 or TRBV12-4 with TRBJ1-1, with D unresolved. The CDR3 contains 13 residues. The V gene lost 1 base and the J gene lost 6 bases, with 9 bases spanning the gap. As DNA, the CDR3 is TGTGCCAGCAGTTTAGGTGCAGCCGCTGAAGCTTTCTTT. Residues: CASSLGAAAEAFF.

The chain links TRBV14 to TRBJ1-2; no clear D gene. CDR3 length: 13 residues. The V gene lost 6 bases and the J gene lost 3 bases, with 11 bases spanning the gap. The germline V gene has CDR1 SGHDN and CDR2 FVKESK. This chain's CDR3 is CASRPPGDYGYTF. DNA of the CDR3: TGTGCCAGCAGGCCACCAGGAGACTATGGCTACACCTTC.

This chain joins TRBV7-3 and TRBJ2-7; possible D gene TRBD1, 7 bases. There are 13 residues in the CDR3. The V end was cut by 5 bases, the J end by 5 bases, with 13 bases between. Germline loops: CDR1 SGHTA, CDR2 FQGTGA. The CDR3 bases are TGTGCCAGCAGCCGACAGGGCGGGGACGAGCAGTACTTC. This gives the protein CASSRQGGDEQYF.

DNA of the CDR3: TGTGCCAGCAGCTCGTCCGGGGGACACTACGAGCAGTACTTC. Protein: CASSSSGGHYEQYF. This chain uses TRBV7-2 with TRBJ2-7, with D possibly being TRBD1 or TRBD2 (6 bases each). V lost 4 bases and J 3 bases, leaving 13 bases between the germline ends. Germline-derived CDR1 and CDR2 are SGHTA and FQGNSA. The CDR3 is 14 residues long.

The chain uses TRBV27 and TRBJ1-4, with D perhaps matching TRBD1 (6 bases). Germline assignment: CDR1 MNHEY and CDR2 SMNVEV (reference sequence). CDR3 length: 15 amino acids. V was clipped by 5 bases and J by 4 bases, with 14 bases between them. The CDR3 region is CASSPGDTHNEKLFF. DNA of the CDR3: TGTGCCAGCAGTCCGGGGGACACTCATAATGAAAAACTGTTTTTT.

Note on this clone: Within the sample, other DNA sequences also encode this same CDR3. The rearrangement links TRBV18 to TRBJ1-4, with D hard to call. Germline V gives CDR1 KGHSH, CDR2 LQKENI. The V gene lost 3 bases and the J gene lost 5 bases, with 7 bases spanning the gap. This CDR3 is 13 amino acids long. The CDR3: CASSPGGNEKLFF. Here the CDR3 DNA reads TGTGCCAGCTCACCTGGAGGAAATGAAAAACTGTTTTTT.

This clone was found once. The V and J genes are TRBV15 and TRBJ1-3, with D possibly TRBD1 on 5 matching bases. The V gene lost 4 bases and the J gene lost 4 bases, with 17 bases spanning the gap. CDR1 LNHNV and CDR2 YYDKDF come from the germline V gene (reference sequence). This CDR3 comprises 16 residues. CDR3 bases: TGTGCCACCAGCAAAGGGGCGGAGGTCATCGGAAACACCATATATTTT. It is translated as CATSKGAEVIGNTIYF.